This T cell receptor beta chain was recovered during a study of T cell clonotyping in hematopoietic cell transplantation. A remark on this clone: What it binds is unknown.

Blood collection times were about day -28 and days 30, 100, 180 posttransplant. CDR1 and CDR2 from the germline V gene are MGHRA and YSYEKL. The CDR3 is 15 residues long. V shed 1 base and J 11 bases; nucleotides not matched to a gene: 11. The table came from immunoSEQ multiplex PCR; TCRdb's copy has only in-frame clones and leaves some out. This table has about 13,000 clones, roughly 89% appearing once. Notes on the study in general: Few recipient clonotypes overlapped donors; over 95% were de novo at given depth. After transplant, recipient diversity fell while pathologically expanded clonotypes grew through day 180. No sorting was done, leaving CD4 and CD8 contributions mixed.

The clonotype comes from a female patient aged 50 to 65 who had an allogeneic stem cell transplant from an unrelated donor, so the T cells may come from the graft donor. Some clones in this sample may be carry-over from other donors' samples. The sample was PBMCs, taken 100 days after allogeneic stem cell transplant. The gene calls are TRBV4-1 and TRBJ1-1, with TRBD1 matching 9 bases. DNA for the CDR3: TGCGCCAGCAGCCAAGTAGCCGGGACAGGGCAGACGGCTTTCTTT. Protein product: CASSQVAGTGQTAFF.